This T cell receptor (beta chain) was observed in a study of blood T cell repertoires in COVID-19. Profiled with immunoSEQ multiplex PCR; TCRdb holds only in-frame clones, not every one. The profile covers fewer than 45,000 clones, with roughly 89% appearing a single time and less than 30% taken by the ten largest. This clone was detected once. A read error may be the cause here, since a much bigger clone is one base away. The CDR3 has 13 residues. With 5 bases clipped from V and 5 bases from J, the junction kept 0 bases outside the gene matches. The sample comprised peripheral blood. The chain couples TRBV12-3 or TRBV12-4 to TRBJ1-5; 10 nucleotides agree with TRBD1. The sequence derives from a man aged 55 to 69 with active or convalescent COVID-19. The CDR3 DNA follows: TGTGCCAGCAGTGGACAGGGGGATCAGCCCCAGCATTTT. It translates to CASSGQGDQPQHF.